A single sample gave rise to the 21 T cell receptor beta chains below, sequenced in a study of tumor-infiltrating lymphocytes in glioblastoma multiforme. TCRB libraries came from RNA via three nested multiplex PCR rounds. From the multiplex PCR reads, TCRdb called clonotypes with MiXCR, one entry per CDR3 protein. The data contain about 15,000 distinct CDR3 sequences, around 70% of them singletons. Sequencing was done on a sample of brain tumor tissue. The receptor set was obtained from a male donor with glioblastoma.

A word on this clonotype: The conserved phenylalanine or tryptophan is not found at the CDR3 terminus, so this likely reflects a read error. J is TRBJ2-2 and V is TRBV11-2; D may be TRBD1 (6 bases). This CDR3 has 15 residues. The germline V gene encodes CDR1 SGHAT and CDR2 FQNNGV. V gave up 6 bases and J gave up 2 bases, with 13 bases separating them. The chain's CDR3 is CASSRTEVNTGELFY. The DNA of the CDR3 is TGTGCCAGCAGTAGGACAGAGGTCAACACCGGGGAGCTGTTTTAT.

Note on this clonotype: At one end, the junction sequence differs from germline, possibly due to a read error. The chain combines TRBV11-3 with TRBJ2-1; the D is unclear. Germline V CDR1 and CDR2: SGHNT, YENEEA. CDR3 length: 13 residues. CDR3 amino acids: CTSSLRTYNEQFF. CDR3 DNA: TGTACCAGCAGCCTCCGGACCTACAATGAGCAGTTCTTC.

The CDR3 DNA is TGCAGTGCTCTCTTTAGCGGGACGACAGATACGCAGTATTTT. Protein sequence: CSALFSGTTDTQYF. The chain has TRBV20-1 and TRBJ2-3; 8 positions agree with TRBD2. The CDR3 extends over 14 amino acids. Trimming removed 5 bases from V and 3 bases from J; junction bases left unmatched: 7. Germline assignment: CDR1 DFQATT and CDR2 SNEGSKA (reference sequence).

This clonotype was seen a single time. The V gene is TRBV20-1, the J gene TRBJ2-7; no definite D call. Trimming left V 6 bases short and J 5 bases short, with 11 bases between. The CDR3 is made up of 11 amino acids. CDR1 is DFQATT and CDR2 is SNEGSKA in the germline V gene (reference sequence). CDR3 protein: CSASGQDEQYF. The CDR3 DNA is TGCAGTGCCTCTGGGCAGGACGAGCAGTACTTC.

This chain connects TRBV7-8 to TRBJ2-2; TRBD1 aligns across 7 bases. Germline values: CDR1 SGHVS, CDR2 FQNEAQ. The CDR3 has 13 amino acids. J gave up 10 bases and V 10 bases, and 12 bases lay outside the gene matches. The CDR3 nucleotides are TGTGCCATCAGAACGGGGACAGCCGAGGAGCTGTTTTTT. Protein sequence: CAIRTGTAEELFF.

This chain connects TRBV11-2 to TRBJ2-4, with D perhaps matching TRBD2 (6 bases). This CDR3 is built from 14 residues. In germline, CDR1 is SGHAT, CDR2 FQNNGV. V shed 0 bases and J shed 9 bases, with 12 bases lying between them. Written as DNA, the CDR3 is TGTGCCAGCAGCTTAGATGCAGGAGCGGGCATTCAGTACTTC. Its protein product is CASSLDAGAGIQYF.

About this clonotype: A junction end diverges from the germline sequence, so it may reflect a read error. This chain uses TRBV29-1 with TRBJ2-3, with D uncertain. CDR3 length: 13 amino acids. Germline CDR1 is SQVTM and CDR2 is ANQGSEA. CDR3 DNA: TGCAGCTCCGATGAAAGCGTGAGAGATACGCAATACTTT. Translated: CSSDESVRDTQYF.

The chain combines TRBV5-6 with TRBJ2-5; D is perhaps TRBD1 (6 bases). The CDR3 consists of 14 residues. Germline V gene data show CDR1 as SGHDT and CDR2 as YYEEEE. Deletions cut 0 bases from V and 2 bases from J, with 8 bases between. CDR3 coding DNA: TGTGCCAGCAGCTTGGTACAGGGTCAAGAGACCCAGTACTTC. Amino acids: CASSLVQGQETQYF. The complete variable domain, with remaining parts taken from reference TRBV5-6 and TRBJ2-5, reads DAGVTQSPTHLIKTRGQQVTLRCSPKSGHDTVSWYQQALGQGPQFIFQYYEEEERQRGNFPDRFSGHQFPNYSSELNVNALLLGDSALYLCASSLVQGQETQYFGPGTRLLVL.

The gene calls are TRBV7-2 and TRBJ2-7; the D gene could be TRBD1 or TRBD2 (6 bases each). CDR3 length: 15 amino acids. The V end lost 1 base, the J end lost 0 bases, and 10 bases lay between the germline ends. Germline V gene lookup returns CDR1 SGHTA and CDR2 FQGNSA. The CDR3 spells CASSLVGGISYEQYF. The CDR3 DNA sequence: TGTGCCAGCAGCTTAGTAGGGGGGATCTCCTACGAGCAGTACTTC.

In its sample, this clonotype was seen many times. The rearrangement joins TRBV7-8 to TRBJ2-7; 7 nucleotides line up with TRBD1. Germline assignment: CDR1 SGHVS and CDR2 FQNEAQ. The ends lost 1 base at V and 0 bases at J; junction bases unmatched: 6. The CDR3 extends over 16 amino acids. Here the CDR3 reads CASSLEGTVTSYEQYF. The CDR3 nucleotides are TGTGCCAGCAGCTTAGAGGGGACAGTTACCTCCTACGAGCAGTACTTC.

The chain combines TRBV4-1 with TRBJ2-3; D remains unclear. CDR3 length: 16 residues. Trimming removed 3 bases at V and 6 bases at J, with 19 bases between. CDR1 and CDR2 from the germline V gene are MGHRA and YSYEKL. The CDR3 is CASSHDTQDFTDTQYF. CDR3 in DNA: TGCGCCAGCAGCCATGATACCCAAGACTTCACGGATACGCAGTATTTT.

A word on this clonotype: Its ends do not fully match the called genes, so a read error is possible. This chain uses TRBV5-6 with TRBJ2-1, with D unresolved. Germline CDR1 is SGHDT and CDR2 is YYEEEE. The CDR3 totals 12 residues. This CDR3 is CAGRFIGNEQFF. The CDR3 DNA reads TGTGCCGGCAGGTTCATAGGCAATGAGCAGTTCTTC.

Turning to this clonotype: At one end the junction does not follow the germline gene, possibly because of a read error. The gene calls are TRBV4-3 and TRBJ1-4, with a weak D call TRBD1 (6 bases). Looked up from germline, CDR1 is LGHNA and CDR2 is YSLEER. The CDR3 loop spans 15 amino acids. The CDR3 sequence: CASSQDQGTNDKLFF. DNA of the CDR3: TGCGCCAGCAGCCAAGATCAGGGGACTAATGATAAACTGTTTTTT.

The rearrangement uses TRBV11-1 and TRBJ2-1, with no clear D. The length of the CDR3 is 12 residues. Germline lookup yields CDR1 SGHAT and CDR2 FQDESV (reference sequence). The V end was cut by 5 bases, the J end by 13 bases, with 15 bases between. CDR3 sequence: CASSLVPEEQFF. CDR3 nucleotide sequence: TGTGCCAGCAGCCTAGTTCCCGAAGAACAGTTCTTC. Combining the CDR3 with reference TRBV11-1 and TRBJ2-1 gives the whole variable domain EAEVAQSPRYKITEKSQAVAFWCDPISGHATLYWYRQILGQGPELLVQFQDESVVDDSQLPKDRFSAERLKGVDSTLKIQPAELGDSAMYLCASSLVPEEQFFGPGTRLTVL.

Comments on this clonotype: The germline gene is not matched at one end of the junction; a read error may be the cause. This chain links TRBV6-1 with TRBJ2-1; no firm D call. Germline CDR1 is MNHNS and CDR2 is SASEGT. CDR3 length: 14 residues. DNA for the CDR3: TGTGACAGCCGGTTCGCGGAGACCTACAATGAGCAGTTCTTC. This gives the protein CDSRFAETYNEQFF.

As to this clonotype: This could be a read error, since a much larger clone is one nucleotide away. The rearrangement joins TRBV11-2 to TRBJ2-1; D is undetermined. The CDR3 contains 13 residues. The germline V gene encodes CDR1 SGHAT and CDR2 FQNNGV. The V and J ends lost 0 bases and 10 bases respectively, with 10 bases between them. The CDR3 DNA is TGTGCCAGCAGCTTAGACCATACCTACGAGCAGTTCTTC. Protein: CASSLDHTYEQFF.

A word on this clonotype: No conserved phenylalanine or tryptophan ends this CDR3, so it is likely a read error. The V call is TRBV12-3 or TRBV12-4, the J call TRBJ2-5; 7 bases line up with TRBD1. The CDR3 contains 16 residues. The J segment lost 2 bases and the V segment lost 6 bases, leaving 12 bases of the junction unmatched. CDR3 in DNA: TGTGCCAGCAGCCCACCAGGTCGACAGGGACAAGAGACCCAGTACTCC. Its protein product is CASSPPGRQGQETQYS.

On this clonotype: Lacking the conserved final phenylalanine or tryptophan, this CDR3 likely reflects a read error. The rearrangement joins TRBV11-2 to TRBJ1-5; tentatively, D is TRBD1 (5 bases). The CDR3 runs 14 residues. Looked up from germline, CDR1 is SGHAT and CDR2 is FQNNGV. Trimming took 6 bases from V and 9 from J, leaving 18 bases between them. CDR3 DNA sequence: TGTGCCAGCAGTACGGGGGGAGGGACCCTGCCCCAGCATCTT. This gives the protein CASSTGGGTLPQHL.

Comment on this clonotype: This clone may be a read error of a much larger clone one base away. The V call is TRBV6-5, the J call TRBJ1-2; D might be TRBD1 (5 bases). The germline V gene has CDR1 MNHEY and CDR2 SVGAGI. The CDR3 is made up of 13 amino acids. Trimming removed 4 bases at V and 8 bases at J, with 14 bases between. In nucleotides, the CDR3 is TGTGCCAGCAGTTCAGGGCGGCTGGGGGGCTACACCTTC. Encoded protein: CASSSGRLGGYTF.

J is TRBJ2-5 and V is TRBV10-2; perhaps TRBD2 as D (5 bases). Trimming took 1 base from V and 7 from J, leaving 13 bases between them. The CDR3 runs 14 residues. In germline, CDR1 is WSHSY, CDR2 SAAADI. The CDR3: CASSEFERVGTQYF. The CDR3 DNA is TGCGCCAGCAGTGAGTTTGAGAGGGTGGGGACCCAGTACTTC.

V gene TRBV10-2 combines with J gene TRBJ2-3, with 11 bases aligning to TRBD1. Germline assignment: CDR1 WSHSY and CDR2 SAAADI. The V segment lost 4 bases and the J segment 2 bases; nucleotides outside the gene matches: 2. The CDR3 is 15 residues long. CDR3 residues: CASSGTGGVTDTQYF. The CDR3 DNA reads as TGCGCCAGCAGTGGGACAGGGGGCGTCACAGATACGCAGTATTTT.